This passage covers 15 T cell receptor beta chains from one sample sequenced in a study of blood T cells in healthy people across ages. Primers used in a second PCR of about 6 to 11 cycles were a sample-barcoded 5' primer and a J-beta primer mix. TCRdb fed the 5' RACE reads into MiXCR, producing one record per CDR3 protein. Here the sample spans a few hundred thousand distinct CDR3 sequences, around 29% being singletons. The sample taken for sequencing was blood. These receptors originate from a woman in her sixties or seventies in good health.

This clonotype showed up just a few times. This chain joins TRBV12-3 or TRBV12-4 and TRBJ1-5; 8 positions agree with TRBD1. CDR3 length equals 17 residues. With V trimmed by 6 bases and J by 1 base, 11 bases remained unmatched. The CDR3 region is CASRSGGTAISNQPQHF. Written as DNA, the CDR3 is TGTGCCAGCAGATCAGGGGGCACGGCTATAAGCAATCAGCCCCAGCATTTT.

This clonotype was observed a few times. The CDR3 DNA is TGTGCCAGCACCAGTACCTACGAGCAGTACTTC. Residues: CASTSTYEQYF. The genes are TRBV5-5 and TRBJ2-7; D remains unclear. V lost 6 bases and J 2 bases, leaving 6 bases between the germline ends. Germline assignment: CDR1 SGHKS and CDR2 YYEKEE (reference sequence). This CDR3 is 11 amino acids long.

This clonotype was observed a handful of times. The CDR3 region is CASSYPQGSVVEAFF. The CDR3 nucleotides are TGTGCCAGCAGTTACCCCCAGGGTTCAGTGGTTGAAGCTTTCTTT. The V gene is TRBV6-6, the J gene TRBJ1-1, with D possibly TRBD1 on 5 matching bases. V was trimmed by 2 bases and J by 7 bases, leaving 17 bases between them. CDR1 is MNHNY, CDR2 SVGAGI, per germline (reference sequence). There are 15 residues in the CDR3.

This clonotype was seen many times. The chain links TRBV5-1 to TRBJ2-6; D may match TRBD1 or TRBD2 (5 bases each). CDR1 and CDR2 from the germline V gene are SGHRS and YFSETQ. The V and J ends lost 0 bases and 0 bases respectively, with 10 bases between them. This CDR3 region has 17 residues. The DNA for the CDR3 is TGCGCCAGCAGCTTGGCGGGGCCTTCCTCTGGGGCCAACGTCCTGACTTTC. Translation: CASSLAGPSSGANVLTF.

This clonotype came up many times. CDR3 amino acids: CASSFSETQYF. The CDR3 bases are TGTGCCAGCAGCTTTTCAGAGACCCAGTACTTC. The rearrangement links TRBV7-2 to TRBJ2-5; no reliable D call. The CDR3 is made up of 11 amino acids. V was shortened by 3 bases and J by 4 bases, with 3 bases between the two germline ends. Germline CDR1 SGHTA, CDR2 FQGNSA.

In its sample, this clonotype was seen a few times. The V and J genes are TRBV6-6 and TRBJ1-6; perhaps TRBD1 as D (6 bases). The CDR3 loop spans 14 amino acids. V was clipped by 6 bases and J by 10 bases, with 16 bases between them. Germline V lookup: CDR1 MNHNY, CDR2 SVGAGI (reference sequence). CDR3: CASSKSGDLSPLHF. The CDR3 nucleotides read TGTGCCAGCAGCAAATCAGGGGATCTATCACCCCTCCACTTT.

The rearrangement joins TRBV28 to TRBJ2-7, with D possibly matching TRBD2 (6 bases). With 6 bases removed from V and 5 bases from J, the gap between germline ends came to 14 bases. Germline V lookup: CDR1 MDHEN, CDR2 SYDVKM. This CDR3 region has 13 residues. CDR3 region: CASSVGGEHEQYF. As DNA, the CDR3 is TGTGCCAGCAGCGTGGGGGGAGAACACGAGCAGTACTTC.

The chain links TRBV7-2 to TRBJ2-7; D ambiguous. Germline loops: CDR1 SGHTA, CDR2 FQGNSA. Trimming took 7 bases from V and 12 from J, leaving 10 bases between them. The CDR3 covers 9 residues. CDR3: CASTNVRYF. CDR3 sequence (DNA): TGTGCCAGCACTAACGTTCGGTACTTC.

V is TRBV20-1 and J is TRBJ2-2; D unresolved. CDR1 and CDR2 (germline): DFQATT, SNEGSKA (reference sequence). Trimming took off 4 bases at V and 1 base at J, with 4 bases between the two ends. This CDR3 contains 12 residues. The CDR3 DNA reads as TGCAGTGCTAATAAGAACACCGGGGAGCTGTTTTTT. It is translated as CSANKNTGELFF.

The rearrangement links TRBV28 to TRBJ1-1, with TRBD1 as a possible D gene (6 bases). V was cut by 6 bases and J by 7 bases, with 18 bases left in between. The CDR3 covers 14 residues. The V gene's germline CDR1 is MDHEN and CDR2 SYDVKM. CDR3 DNA: TGTGCCAGCAGCCCTACAGGGACAAGATTTGAAGCTTTCTTT. Translation: CASSPTGTRFEAFF.

About this clonotype itself: The CDR3 ends on some other residue instead of the conserved phenylalanine or tryptophan, so this is likely a read error. V is TRBV12-3 or TRBV12-4 and J is TRBJ1-1; D not certain. This CDR3 is built from 11 residues. The V and J ends lost 8 bases and 1 base respectively, with 5 bases between them. CDR3 coding DNA: TGTGCCAGCGGGAAGAACACTGAAGCTTTCCTT. It yields the protein CASGKNTEAFL.

This clonotype showed up just once. The chain carries TRBV5-1 and TRBJ2-3, with D possibly matching TRBD2 (6 bases). Trimming stripped 7 bases from V and 3 bases from J, with 18 bases between. CDR1 and CDR2 from the germline V gene are SGHRS and YFSETQ. The CDR3 has 15 amino acids. CDR3 amino acids: CASEKAGTETDTQYF. The CDR3 bases are TGCGCCAGCGAGAAGGCCGGGACTGAGACAGATACGCAGTATTTT. The variable domain in full, with the rest retrieved from reference TRBV5-1 and TRBJ2-3, is KAGVTQTPRYLIKTRGQQVTLSCSPISGHRSVSWYQQTPGQGLQFLFEYFSETQRNKGNFPGRFSGRQFSNSRSEMNVSTLELGDSALYLCASEKAGTETDTQYFGPGTRLTVL.

This sequence joins TRBV29-1 and TRBJ2-1; 8 bases align to TRBD2. Germline CDR1 SQVTM, CDR2 ANQGSEA. Trimming took 7 bases from V and 9 from J; bases not matched to a gene: 14. This CDR3 is built from 14 residues. DNA for the CDR3: TGCAGCGCCCCCGGGACTAGAGCGAGTAGTGAGCAGTTCTTC. It is translated as CSAPGTRASSEQFF.

This clonotype has only a few counts. This rearrangement joins TRBV7-2 to TRBJ2-3; D is perhaps TRBD1 or TRBD2 (5 bases each). The CDR3 extends over 16 amino acids. Looked up from germline, CDR1 is SGHTA and CDR2 is FQGNSA. V lost 0 bases and J lost 0, with 10 bases in between. CDR3 sequence (DNA): TGTGCCAGCAGCTTAGCGGGGGAACCGAGCACAGATACGCAGTATTTT. This codes for CASSLAGEPSTDTQYF.

CDR3 in DNA: TGCAGTGCTAGAGCTCAGACTAGTTCTATTTCCCCCACAGATACGCAGTATTTT. Translated: CSARAQTSSISPTDTQYF. The J gene is TRBJ2-3, the V gene TRBV20-1; a possible D gene is TRBD2 (6 bases). In germline, CDR1 is DFQATT, CDR2 SNEGSKA (reference sequence). The CDR3 consists of 18 residues. The V gene lost 1 base and the J gene lost 2 bases, with 22 bases spanning the gap.